This T cell receptor beta chain is drawn from a study of type 1 and type 2 diabetes patients. About the study: CD4+ or CD8+ T cells were positively selected from PBMCs with microbeads. Sequencing for the whole study yielded under 25 million paired-end reads.

Study results and limitations: A median of one highly-expanded CD4+ clone, covering roughly 3.9% of reads, occurred in type 2 diabetes. V and J gene usage correlated at about 0.97 between type 2 diabetes and control samples.

V lost 3 bases and J lost 4, with 15 bases in between. Per germline, CDR1 SQVTM and CDR2 ANQGSEA. The CDR3 length is 14 residues. A word on this clonotype: The target antigen is unknown.

Genomic DNA was the PCR template. Amplification of the beta chain CDR3 used 30 forward and 13 reverse multiplex primers. Via MiXCR, TCRdb re-called the multiplex PCR reads, giving one row per CDR3 protein. The sample includes 250,000 to 300,000 distinct CDR3 sequences, roughly 44% of them seen just once. J is TRBJ1-2 and V is TRBV29-1; D is undetermined. This TCR derives from a young man with type 2 diabetes. The source material was peripheral blood mononuclear cells (PBMCs). CDR3 nucleotides: TGCAGCGTTGAGCGTACCGGGCAGCGCTATGGCTACACCTTC. It specifies CSVERTGQRYGYTF.